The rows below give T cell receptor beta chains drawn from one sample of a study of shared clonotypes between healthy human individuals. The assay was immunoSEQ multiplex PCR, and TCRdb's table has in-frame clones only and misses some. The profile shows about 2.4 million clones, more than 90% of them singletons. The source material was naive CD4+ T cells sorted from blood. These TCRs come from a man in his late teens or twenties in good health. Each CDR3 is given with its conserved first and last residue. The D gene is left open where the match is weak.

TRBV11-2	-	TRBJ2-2	TGTGCCAGTACCACGAACACCGGGGAGCTGTTTTTT	CASTTNTGELFF
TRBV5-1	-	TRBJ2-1	TGCGCCAGCAGCTTGGTGGGAGATGTCTCCTACAATGAGCAGTTCTTC	CASSLVGDVSYNEQFF
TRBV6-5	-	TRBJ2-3	TGTGCCAGCAGTGCCGGGACCTCCAACACAGATACGCAGTATTTT	CASSAGTSNTDTQYF
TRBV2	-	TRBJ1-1	TGTGCCAGCAGTGAAGGGGCAGAATTGAACACTGAAGCTTTCTTT	CASSEGAELNTEAFF
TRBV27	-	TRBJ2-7	TGTGCCAGCAGTTTATCCTGGGCCAGAAGCGGCGACGAGCAGTACTTC	CASSLSWARSGDEQYF
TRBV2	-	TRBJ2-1	TGTGCCGCCCGGGACTCCCAATACAATGAGCAGTTCTTC	CAARDSQYNEQFF
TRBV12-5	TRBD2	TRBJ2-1	TGTGCTAGTGGTTTGGGGCTAGCGGGGAGCTCCTACAATGAGCAGTTCTTC	CASGLGLAGSSYNEQFF
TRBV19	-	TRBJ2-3	TGTGCCAGTTGCCGGGACTCCTTCACAGATACGCAGTATTTT	CASCRDSFTDTQYF
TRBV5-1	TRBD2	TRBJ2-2	TGCGCCAGCAGCTTCAAGCGGGGGGAGAACACCGGGGAGCTGTTTTTT	CASSFKRGENTGELFF
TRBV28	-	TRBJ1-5	TGTGCCAGCAGCCCCGGGACGGGGGTTGGGCAGCCCCAGCATTTT	CASSPGTGVGQPQHF
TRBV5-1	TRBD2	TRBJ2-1	TGCGCCAGCAGCGGCGGGGGGACGAGCTACAATGAGCAGTTCTTC	CASSGGGTSYNEQFF
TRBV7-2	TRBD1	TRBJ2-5	TGTGCCAGCAGGTTACAGGGGGCACAAGAGACCCAGTACTTC	CASRLQGAQETQYF
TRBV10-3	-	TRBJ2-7	TGTGCCATCAGTGCGGACGGAACCGGCGAGCAGTACTTC	CAISADGTGEQYF
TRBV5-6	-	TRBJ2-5	TGTGCCAGCAGCTGGTTATTTCAACCTCAAGAGACCCAGTACTTC	CASSWLFQPQETQYF
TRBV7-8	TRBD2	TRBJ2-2	TGTGCCGGCAGACTAGCGACCAACACCGGGGAGCTGTTTTTT	CAGRLATNTGELFF